These 32 T cell receptor beta chains were all obtained from the same sample, sequenced in a study of cytomegalovirus exposure and HLA in healthy donors (dated by TCRdb to about 2017). Libraries were made using the immunoSEQ multiplex PCR assay. For the multiplex PCR, a mixture combining 60 forward primers for TCR Vbeta segments and 13 reverse primers for TCR Jbeta segments was used. What TCRdb holds here is the immuneACCESS table cut down to in-frame rearrangements. Part of the clones is not present; checked against another copy, under half of the missing clones reflect an unresolved V gene, and the others are unexplained. Counted in this sample were around 170,000 clones; over 60% of them appeared once. In total, the top ten clones hold roughly 1.6% of the sample. The source material was PBMCs. These receptors came from a girl aged 10-17 years in good health and CMV-seronegative.

The gene calls are TRBV6-6 and TRBJ2-1; TRBD2 matches at 7 bases. J was trimmed by 7 bases and V by 4 bases; bases with no gene match: 7. CDR3 length: 14 residues. CDR1 and CDR2 (germline): MNHNY, SVGAGI (reference sequence). This CDR3 reads CASSFGGGVNEQFF. CDR3 DNA sequence: TGTGCCAGCAGTTTCGGTGGGGGGGTTAATGAGCAGTTCTTC.

The chain uses TRBV4-1 and TRBJ2-7; 7 bases align to TRBD1. This CDR3 comprises 16 residues. With 1 base clipped from V and 2 bases from J, the junction kept 8 bases outside the gene matches. Germline assignment: CDR1 MGHRA and CDR2 YSYEKL. CDR3 in amino acids: CASSQGTGTAAYEQYF. CDR3 nucleotides: TGCGCCAGCAGCCAAGGGACCGGGACAGCCGCCTACGAGCAGTACTTC.

The CDR3 is CASSPIRVGGEKLFF. Written as DNA, the CDR3 is TGTGCCAGCAGCCCCATCAGGGTGGGGGGTGAAAAACTGTTTTTT. The rearrangement joins TRBV7-8 to TRBJ1-4; a possible D gene is TRBD1 (5 bases). The CDR3 totals 15 residues. Germline V gene lookup returns CDR1 SGHVS and CDR2 FQNEAQ. The V end was cut by 5 bases, the J end by 7 bases, with 17 bases between.

This clone was seen just once. The genes are TRBV2 and TRBJ2-5; TRBD2 aligns across 7 bases. The J segment lost 5 bases and the V segment lost 7 bases, leaving 13 bases of the junction unmatched. This CDR3 has 15 residues. CDR1 and CDR2 from the germline V gene are SNHLY and FYNNEI. The CDR3 DNA sequence: TGTGCCAGCACCGGGGACTATCCGGGGGGTGAGACCCAGTACTTC. Translated: CASTGDYPGGETQYF.

The V and J genes are TRBV7-9 and TRBJ1-2; 7 nucleotides align to TRBD1. Germline CDR1 and CDR2: SEHNR and FQNEAQ (reference sequence). The CDR3 runs 14 residues. J was trimmed by 5 bases and V by 5 bases; bases with no gene match: 8. The CDR3 nucleotides are TGTGCCAGCAGCCCTGCCGGGACAGCATATGGCTACACCTTC. This translates into CASSPAGTAYGYTF. Full variable domain (outside the CDR3, taken from reference TRBV7-9 and TRBJ1-2): DTGVSQNPRHKITKRGQNVTFRCDPISEHNRLYWYRQTLGQGPEFLTYFQNEAQLEKSRLLSDRFSAERPKGSFSTLEIQRTEQGDSAMYLCASSPAGTAYGYTFGSGTRLTVV.

CDR3 protein: CALGQGAQETQYF. The DNA of the CDR3 is TGTGCCTTGGGGCAAGGGGCGCAAGAGACCCAGTACTTC. The chain is built from TRBV2 and TRBJ2-5, with D perhaps TRBD1 (5 bases). The germline CDR1 and CDR2 sequences are SNHLY and FYNNEI. The CDR3 runs to 13 residues. Trimming pared 11 bases from V and 2 bases from J, leaving 15 bases between.

The chain has TRBV4-2 and TRBJ2-5; TRBD2 might be the D (5 bases). The end of the DNA fits TRBJ2-7 better, so the J call may be wrong. The germline gives CDR1 LGHNA, CDR2 YNFKEQ. The CDR3 spans 16 residues. The CDR3 here is CASSQSDSRTGYEQYF. The CDR3 DNA reads TGTGCCAGCAGCCAATCCGACTCACGCACGGGGTACGAGCAGTACTTC.

The genes are TRBV12-5 and TRBJ2-7, with 7 bases lining up with TRBD1. Trimming took 7 bases from V and 3 from J; bases not matched to a gene: 9. This CDR3 region has 14 residues. The germline V gene encodes CDR1 LGHNT and CDR2 FRNRAP. The CDR3 reads CASAPWAGGYEQYF. Here the CDR3 DNA reads TGTGCTAGTGCCCCCTGGGCAGGGGGCTACGAGCAGTACTTC.

This clone showed up just a few times. The J gene is TRBJ1-4, the V gene TRBV30; D unclear. The CDR3 loop spans 16 amino acids. V was trimmed by 4 bases and J by 2 bases, leaving 17 bases between them. From germline, CDR1 is GTSNPN and CDR2 SVGIG (reference sequence). The CDR3: CAWKDYMEATNEKLFF. The CDR3 nucleotides are TGTGCCTGGAAGGACTATATGGAGGCGACTAATGAAAAACTGTTTTTT.

V gene TRBV27 combines with J gene TRBJ2-1, with 8 positions matching TRBD1. The CDR3 is made up of 13 amino acids. Looked up from germline, CDR1 is MNHEY and CDR2 is SMNVEV (reference sequence). The CDR3 DNA sequence: TGTGGGGCTGGACAGGGCTCCTACAATGAGCAGTTCTTC. This translates into CGAGQGSYNEQFF.

This clone was recorded once. The chain employs TRBV5-4 and TRBJ2-2; possible D gene TRBD1, 6 bases. The V gene lost 4 bases and the J gene lost 0 bases, with 10 bases spanning the gap. This CDR3 has 15 residues. Germline V gives CDR1 SGHNT, CDR2 YYREEE (reference sequence). CDR3 protein: CASSQNRANTGELFF. Here the CDR3 DNA reads TGTGCCAGCAGCCAAAACAGGGCGAACACCGGGGAGCTGTTTTTT.

The genes are TRBV6-1 and TRBJ2-5, with D possibly TRBD1 on 6 matching bases. V was shortened by 11 bases and J by 5 bases, with 21 bases between the two germline ends. The CDR3 covers 14 residues. Germline lookup yields CDR1 MNHNS and CDR2 SASEGT. CDR3 sequence (DNA): TGTGCCGGGGGCTCCGCAGGACAAGGGGAGACCCAGTACTTC. It is translated as CAGGSAGQGETQYF.

The CDR3 nucleotides are TGTGCCAGCAGAGGGACAGGGTTTAGAACTAATGAAAAACTGTTTTTT. It specifies CASRGTGFRTNEKLFF. The V and J genes are TRBV27 and TRBJ1-4, with 9 positions matching TRBD1. This CDR3 comprises 16 residues. V lost 6 bases and J lost 1; bases outside the gene matches: 6. Germline CDR1 MNHEY, CDR2 SMNVEV (reference sequence).

The chain carries TRBV5-8 and TRBJ1-4, with a possible D match to TRBD1 (6 bases). CDR3 length: 16 amino acids. The germline V and J ends were trimmed by 4 bases and 6 bases, with 19 bases remaining between them. The germline CDR1 and CDR2 sequences are SGHTS and YDEGEE. In nucleotides, the CDR3 is TGTGCCAGCAGCCTATCCACAGGGCTCAGGGATGAAAAACTGTTTTTT. This codes for CASSLSTGLRDEKLFF. The full variable domain, completed using reference TRBV5-8 and TRBJ1-4, is EAGVTQSPTHLIKTRGQQATLRCSPISGHTSVYWYQQALGLGLQFLLWYDEGEERNRGNFPPRFSGRQFPNYSSELNVNALELEDSALYLCASSLSTGLRDEKLFFGSGTQLSVL.

This sequence joins TRBV15 and TRBJ2-1; TRBD2 aligns across 15 bases. Per the germline V gene, CDR1 is LNHNV and CDR2 is YYDKDF (reference sequence). This CDR3 has 19 residues. Losses at the gene ends were 1 base for V and 4 bases for J; bases not matched to a gene: 8. DNA of the CDR3: TGTGCCACCAGCAGAGGGACTAGCGGGGGGGCCATGGATTACAATGAGCAGTTCTTC. This encodes CATSRGTSGGAMDYNEQFF.

This clone was counted only a few times. This CDR3 is CASSYRAGVGIEQFF. DNA for the CDR3: TGCGCCAGCAGCTACCGAGCGGGGGTGGGGATTGAGCAGTTCTTC. The genes are TRBV5-1 and TRBJ2-1; 8 bases agree with TRBD2. Losses at the gene ends were 3 bases for V and 9 bases for J; bases not matched to a gene: 11. The CDR3 runs 15 residues. The germline V gene encodes CDR1 SGHRS and CDR2 YFSETQ.

The DNA for the CDR3 is TGTGCCAGCCGTCCCACAGGGGGAGGACTGAACACCGGGGAGCTGTTTTTT. It is translated as CASRPTGGGLNTGELFF. The chain uses TRBV9 and TRBJ2-2; TRBD1 agrees at 8 bases. The trim removed 7 bases at V and 1 base at J, leaving 12 bases unmatched. Germline CDR1 SGDLS, CDR2 YYNGEE. The CDR3 runs to 17 residues. Variable domain in full (rest from reference TRBV9 and TRBJ2-2): DSGVTQTPKHLITATGQRVTLRCSPRSGDLSVYWYQQSLDQGLQFLIQYYNGEERAKGNILERFSAQQFPDLHSELNLSSLELGDSALYFCASRPTGGGLNTGELFFGEGSRLTVL.

The chain has TRBV7-9 and TRBJ2-7; D gene unclear. Germline-derived CDR1 and CDR2 are SEHNR and FQNEAQ (reference sequence). This CDR3 has 13 amino acids. V was cut by 5 bases and J by 4 bases, with 12 bases left in between. The CDR3, as DNA: TGTGCCAGCAGCCCGCCCAATGAGTACGAGCAGTACTTC. Translating gives CASSPPNEYEQYF.

This clone was counted between two and nine times. The chain couples TRBV7-3 to TRBJ1-1, with no clear D. Trimming removed 3 bases at V and 2 bases at J, with 13 bases between. Looked up from germline, CDR1 is SGHTA and CDR2 is FQGTGA. The CDR3 length is 15 residues. The CDR3 DNA sequence: TGTGCCAGCAGCTTGCTGCGGGATGGAAACACTGAAGCTTTCTTT. Protein: CASSLLRDGNTEAFF.

The chain couples TRBV19 to TRBJ1-1, with D unresolved. CDR3 length equals 13 residues. The V gene's germline CDR1 is LNHDA and CDR2 SQIVND (reference sequence). The germline V and J ends were trimmed by 7 bases and 4 bases, with 13 bases remaining between them. CDR3 in DNA: TGTGCCAGTACCCAAATGGTAGCCACTGAAGCTTTCTTT. Translating gives CASTQMVATEAFF.

The CDR3 nucleotides read TGTGCCAGCAGCGTAGCTTTCGGGGGGGCCGTCACCGGGGAGCTGTTTTTT. Protein: CASSVAFGGAVTGELFF. The chain combines TRBV9 with TRBJ2-2; TRBD2 matches 8 bases. CDR1 SGDLS and CDR2 YYNGEE come from the germline V gene. CDR3 length: 17 residues. V trimming: 0 bases; J trimming: 4 bases; junction bases outside the gene matches: 8. Variable domain in full (rest from reference TRBV9 and TRBJ2-2): DSGVTQTPKHLITATGQRVTLRCSPRSGDLSVYWYQQSLDQGLQFLIQYYNGEERAKGNILERFSAQQFPDLHSELNLSSLELGDSALYFCASSVAFGGAVTGELFFGEGSRLTVL.

This chain links TRBV7-3 with TRBJ2-1; D call uncertain. Looked up from germline, CDR1 is SGHTA and CDR2 is FQGTGA. The CDR3 sequence is 15 residues long. Between the trimmed V and J ends, which lost 5 bases and 8 bases, there was a span of 19 bases. This CDR3 reads CASSLSMGHRHEQFF. CDR3 coding DNA: TGTGCCAGCAGCCTGAGTATGGGCCATAGGCATGAGCAGTTCTTC.

CDR3 loop: CASSSQLQGAIGSSELFF. The CDR3 coding sequence is TGTGCCAGCAGCTCACAACTACAGGGGGCGATAGGTTCGAGTGAGCTGTTTTTT. This chain uses TRBV4-2 with TRBJ2-2, with 9 bases matching TRBD1. The CDR3 spans 18 residues. Germline V gene data show CDR1 as LGHNA and CDR2 as YNFKEQ. V shed 5 bases, J shed 11 bases, and the junction held 21 bases outside the gene matches.

The chain employs TRBV29-1 and TRBJ2-1, with D tentatively TRBD1 (6 bases). CDR3 size: 15 residues. V was trimmed by 6 bases and J by 0 bases, leaving 15 bases between them. The germline V gene encodes CDR1 SQVTM and CDR2 ANQGSEA. CDR3 amino acids: CSVGRPGASYNEQFF. CDR3 nucleotides: TGCAGCGTCGGGCGTCCAGGGGCCTCCTACAATGAGCAGTTCTTC.

The chain is built from TRBV29-1 and TRBJ2-7, with D perhaps TRBD1 (6 bases). Trimming took 7 bases from V and 0 from J, leaving 16 bases between them. The CDR3 is 14 residues long. The germline V gene has CDR1 SQVTM and CDR2 ANQGSEA. CDR3 nucleotide sequence: TGCAGCGCGGACGCAGGGGAGAGCTCCTACGAGCAGTACTTC. Amino acids: CSADAGESSYEQYF.

J is TRBJ2-4 and V is TRBV18; D perhaps matches TRBD2 (5 bases). CDR3 size: 11 residues. Germline values: CDR1 KGHSH, CDR2 LQKENI. Trimming removed 3 bases at V and 13 bases at J, with 10 bases between. The CDR3: CASSPSEGQYF. The CDR3 DNA reads TGTGCCAGCTCACCTTCCGAGGGCCAGTACTTC. Based on the CDR3 plus reference TRBV18 and TRBJ2-4, the full variable domain is NAGVMQNPRHLVRRRGQEARLRCSPMKGHSHVYWYRQLPEEGLKFMVYLQKENIIDESGMPKERFSAEFPKEGPSILRIQQVVRGDSAAYFCASSPSEGQYFGAGTRLSVL.

Concerning this clone: In the same sample, other DNA sequences code for this CDR3. The J gene is TRBJ2-7, the V gene TRBV5-1; the D gene is possibly TRBD2 (6 bases). The V and J ends lost 5 bases and 5 bases respectively, with 20 bases between them. Germline lookup yields CDR1 SGHRS and CDR2 YFSETQ. The CDR3 has 15 amino acids. The CDR3 bases are TGCGCCAGCAGTCCCGGGACTGCCTCTTTCCACGAGCAGTACTTC. Its protein product is CASSPGTASFHEQYF.

This clone was observed once. The chain links TRBV19 to TRBJ1-4; 8 nucleotides align to TRBD1. CDR3 size: 15 residues. J lost 4 bases, V lost 4 bases, and 5 bases had no gene match. Germline-derived CDR1 and CDR2 are LNHDA and SQIVND (reference sequence). In DNA, the CDR3 is TGTGCCAGTAGTACAATTGACAGGGGTAATGAAAAACTGTTTTTT. Protein: CASSTIDRGNEKLFF.

The chain has TRBV29-1 and TRBJ1-5, with 7 bases that match TRBD1. The V and J ends lost 7 bases and 7 bases, in that order; junction bases with no gene match: 10. The CDR3 runs 13 residues. CDR1 SQVTM and CDR2 ANQGSEA come from the germline V gene. The DNA for the CDR3 is TGCAGCGCCGCAACAGGGGTTGGGCAGCCCCAGCATTTT. Translating gives CSAATGVGQPQHF. The entire variable domain, with the rest obtained from reference TRBV29-1 and TRBJ1-5, is as follows: SAVISQKPSRDICQRGTSLTIQCQVDSQVTMMFWYRQQPGQSLTLIATANQGSEATYESGFVIDKFPISRPNLTFSTLTVSNMSPEDSSIYLCSAATGVGQPQHFGDGTRLSIL.

The V gene is TRBV4-2, the J gene TRBJ1-3, with 7 bases aligning to TRBD1. Germline CDR1 reads LGHNA; CDR2 reads YNFKEQ. CDR3 length: 16 residues. The junction had 3 bases not matched to a gene; V was cut back by 1 base and J by 0 bases. As DNA, the CDR3 is TGTGCCAGCAGCCAAGCCAAGGGGGCCTCTGGAAACACCATATATTTT. Encoded protein: CASSQAKGASGNTIYF.

This clone has a handful of counts. At the DNA level, this CDR3 is encoded by other sequences in the same sample as well. The V gene is TRBV9, the J gene TRBJ1-1, with D hard to call. Between the trimmed V and J ends, which lost 0 bases and 2 bases, there was a span of 8 bases. The CDR3 spans 14 residues. CDR1 SGDLS and CDR2 YYNGEE come from the germline V gene. CDR3 bases: TGTGCCAGCAGCGTAGGAGGCTCAAACACTGAAGCTTTCTTT. This codes for CASSVGGSNTEAFF.

The V gene is TRBV5-4, the J gene TRBJ1-1; maybe TRBD1 (6 bases). Trimming stripped 3 bases from V and 2 bases from J, with 20 bases between. CDR1 and CDR2 (germline): SGHNT, YYREEE (reference sequence). The CDR3 is 17 amino acids. The CDR3 protein is CASSSPLGAQPNTEAFF. The DNA for the CDR3 is TGTGCCAGCAGCTCCCCATTGGGGGCGCAGCCAAACACTGAAGCTTTCTTT.